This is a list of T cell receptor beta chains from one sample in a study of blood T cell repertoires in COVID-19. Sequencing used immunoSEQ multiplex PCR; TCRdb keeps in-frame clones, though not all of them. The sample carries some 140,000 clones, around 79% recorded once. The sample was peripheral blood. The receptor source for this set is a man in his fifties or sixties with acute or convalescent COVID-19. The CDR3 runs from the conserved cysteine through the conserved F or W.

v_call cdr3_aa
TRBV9 CASSVTGGGTDTQYF
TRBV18 CASSPPMQGAEAFF
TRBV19 CARRTGREQYF
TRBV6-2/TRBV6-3 CASSPNRNTGELFF
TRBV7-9 CAEEADSYEQYF
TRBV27 CASSITGQRAYNEQFF
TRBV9 CASSVATGEDGELFF
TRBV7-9 CASSLGTGVGSPLHF
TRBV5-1 CASSPRVGDRWAFF
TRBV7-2 CASNHWTGDQPQHF
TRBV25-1 CASTPLKDTLPLNGYTF
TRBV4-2 CASSQVSTEAFF
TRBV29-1 CSVERGGSYEQYF
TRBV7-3 CASSPRGPGLAGEKNEQFF
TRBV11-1 CASSLGHLNYGYTF
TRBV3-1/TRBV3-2 CASSQGTSGRLGEQFF
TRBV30 CAWASGTAEKLFF
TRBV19 CASSAGTGTGPQHF
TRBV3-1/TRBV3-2 CASSQGQGLAGIIETQYF
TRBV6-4 CASSREGGSEAFF
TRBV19 CASSPPDRGTYNEQFF
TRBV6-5 CASSTVGQEAFF
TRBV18 CASSPDSGSQPQHF
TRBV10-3 CAISEATGMGFF
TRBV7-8 CASSLEGVINTGELFF
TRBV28 CASSLVGTYGYTF
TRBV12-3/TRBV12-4 CASSLGAGTGYTF
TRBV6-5 CASSYFRQGAGGYTF
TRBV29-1 CSARVSTDTQYF
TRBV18 CASSPSENQPQHF
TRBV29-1 CSGHQGYEQYF
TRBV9 CASSEGLAGGAEQFF
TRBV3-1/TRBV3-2 CASSQGQGLRSPLHF
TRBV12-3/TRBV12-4 CASRSGRNEQFF
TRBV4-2 CASSQDGGGRSPNEKLFF
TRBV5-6 CASSFWGGNQPQHF
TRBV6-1 CASSESGGYTF
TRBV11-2 CASAPGVNTGELFF
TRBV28 CASTPQGESSPLHF
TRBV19 CASSGSFSSRRTSGMGSYNEQFF
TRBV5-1 CASSMAGGSTDTQYF
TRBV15 CATSRAGTSGYNEQFF
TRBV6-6 CASSSAGVEAFF
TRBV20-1 CSASSAGGMYTEAFF
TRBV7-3 CASSLWHVVAGTGELFF
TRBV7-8 CASSLAQANTGELFF